This T cell receptor (beta chain) was identified during a study of T cells in Graves' hyperthyroidism and ophthalmopathy. From RNA transcripts, TCR beta CDR3 regions were amplified. The primer set for the first-round RT-PCR of the TCR CDR3 was HTBI. TCRdb processed the multiplex PCR reads anew with MiXCR; each CDR3 protein has one entry. The sample records nearly 750,000 distinct CDR3 sequences, under 45% being singletons. This clonotype was picked up a small number of times. The germline CDR1 and CDR2 sequences are MNHEY and SVGEGT. The V gene lost 4 bases and the J gene lost 6 bases, with 7 bases spanning the gap. This CDR3 has 12 residues.

The source of this sequence is a middle-aged woman with Graves' hyperthyroidism. V gene TRBV6-2 or TRBV6-3 combines with J gene TRBJ1-5; D gene unclear. The sample comprised blood. The CDR3 sequence: CASSFGIQPQHF. CDR3 bases: TGTGCCAGCAGTTTCGGGATTCAGCCCCAGCATTTT.